The clone carrying this TCR beta chain was seen at least ten times. This sample was included in a study of regulatory T cells in long-lasting Graves disease. Germline V lookup: CDR1 SGHRS, CDR2 YFSETQ. There are 17 residues in the CDR3. V was trimmed by 1 base and J by 0 bases, leaving 16 bases between them. The sample's time point: persistent/refractory GD, antithyroid drugs over 5 years with positive TRAb. PBMC-derived RNA was used for the TCR library. With iRepertoire HTBI primers and Arm-PCR of CDR3 regions, TCR beta libraries were built. A single record per CDR3 protein comes from TCRdb applying MiXCR to the multiplex PCR reads. The sample carries 350,000 to 450,000 distinct CDR3 sequences, more than 20% recorded once.

The material sequenced was peripheral blood mononuclear cells (PBMCs), taken when the disease was refractory, from a patient treated with antithyroid drugs. The TCR was taken from a female donor with Graves disease. The gene calls are TRBV5-1 and TRBJ1-1; no reliable D call. CDR3 amino acids: CASSLNPPQFMNTEAFF. In DNA, the CDR3 is TGCGCCAGCAGCTTGAACCCCCCCCAGTTCATGAACACTGAAGCTTTCTTT.